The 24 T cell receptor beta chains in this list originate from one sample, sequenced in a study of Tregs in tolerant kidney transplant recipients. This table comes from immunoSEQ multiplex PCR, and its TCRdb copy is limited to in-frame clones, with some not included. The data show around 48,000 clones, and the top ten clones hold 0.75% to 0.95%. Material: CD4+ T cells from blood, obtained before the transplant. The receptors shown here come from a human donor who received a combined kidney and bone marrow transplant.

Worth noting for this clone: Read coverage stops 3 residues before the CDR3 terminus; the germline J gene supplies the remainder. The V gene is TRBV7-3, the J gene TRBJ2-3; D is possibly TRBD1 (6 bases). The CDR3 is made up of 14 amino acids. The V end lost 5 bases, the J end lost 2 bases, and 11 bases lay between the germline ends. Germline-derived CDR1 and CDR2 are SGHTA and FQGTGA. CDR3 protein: CASSPMGATDTQYF. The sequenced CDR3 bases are TGTGCCAGCAGCCCAATGGGGGCCACAGATACG.

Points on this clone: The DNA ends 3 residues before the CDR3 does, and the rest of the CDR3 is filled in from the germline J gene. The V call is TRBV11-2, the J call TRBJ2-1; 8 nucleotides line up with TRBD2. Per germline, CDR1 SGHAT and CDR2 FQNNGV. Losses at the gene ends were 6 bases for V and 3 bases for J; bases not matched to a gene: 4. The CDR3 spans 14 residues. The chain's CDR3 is CASSPGTSYNEQFF. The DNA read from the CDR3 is TGTGCCAGCAGTCCCGGGACTAGCTACAATGAG.

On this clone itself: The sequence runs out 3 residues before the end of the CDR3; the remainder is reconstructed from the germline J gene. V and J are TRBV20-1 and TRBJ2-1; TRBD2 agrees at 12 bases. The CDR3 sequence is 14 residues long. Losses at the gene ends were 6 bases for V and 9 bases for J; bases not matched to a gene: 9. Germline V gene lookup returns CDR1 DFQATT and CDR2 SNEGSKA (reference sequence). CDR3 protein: CSATLAGGVGEQFF. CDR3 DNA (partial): TGCAGTGCCACTCTAGCGGGAGGGGTGGGTGAG.

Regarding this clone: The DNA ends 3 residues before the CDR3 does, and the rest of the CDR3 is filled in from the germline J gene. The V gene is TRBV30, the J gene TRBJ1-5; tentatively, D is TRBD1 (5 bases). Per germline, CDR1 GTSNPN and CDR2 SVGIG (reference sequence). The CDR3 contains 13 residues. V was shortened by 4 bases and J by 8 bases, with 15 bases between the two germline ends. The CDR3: CAWTGSGGEPQHF. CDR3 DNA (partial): TGTGCCTGGACCGGGAGTGGGGGGGAGCCC.

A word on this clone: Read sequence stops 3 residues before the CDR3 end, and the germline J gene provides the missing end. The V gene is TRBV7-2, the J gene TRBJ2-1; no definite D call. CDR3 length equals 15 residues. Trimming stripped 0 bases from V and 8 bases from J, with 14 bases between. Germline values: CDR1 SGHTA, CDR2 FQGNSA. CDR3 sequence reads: CASSLAPGQADEQFF. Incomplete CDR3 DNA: TGTGCCAGCAGCTTAGCGCCAGGCCAGGCAGATGAG.

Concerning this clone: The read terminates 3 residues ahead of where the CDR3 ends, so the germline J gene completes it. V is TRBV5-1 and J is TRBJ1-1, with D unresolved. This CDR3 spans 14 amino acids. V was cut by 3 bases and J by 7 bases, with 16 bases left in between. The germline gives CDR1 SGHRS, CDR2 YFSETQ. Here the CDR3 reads CASSSYPNTYEAFF. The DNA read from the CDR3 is TGCGCCAGCAGCTCCTACCCGAATACGTATGAA.

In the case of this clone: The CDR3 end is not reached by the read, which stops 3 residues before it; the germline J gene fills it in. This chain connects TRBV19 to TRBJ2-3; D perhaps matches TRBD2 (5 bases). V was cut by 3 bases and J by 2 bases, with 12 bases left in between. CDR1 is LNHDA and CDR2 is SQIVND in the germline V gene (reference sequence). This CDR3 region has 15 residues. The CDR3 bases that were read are TGTGCCAGTAGTATGAGAGCGGCTCACACAGATACG. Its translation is CASSMRAAHTDT. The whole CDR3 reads CASSMRAAHTDTQYF.

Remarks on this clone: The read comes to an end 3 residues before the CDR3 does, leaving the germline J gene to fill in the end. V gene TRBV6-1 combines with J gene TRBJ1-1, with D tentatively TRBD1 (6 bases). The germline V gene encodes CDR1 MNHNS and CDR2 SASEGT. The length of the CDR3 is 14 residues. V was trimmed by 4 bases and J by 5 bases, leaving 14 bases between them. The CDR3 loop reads CASSVIQGGTEAFF. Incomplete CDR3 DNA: TGTGCCAGCAGTGTCATACAGGGAGGAACTGAA.

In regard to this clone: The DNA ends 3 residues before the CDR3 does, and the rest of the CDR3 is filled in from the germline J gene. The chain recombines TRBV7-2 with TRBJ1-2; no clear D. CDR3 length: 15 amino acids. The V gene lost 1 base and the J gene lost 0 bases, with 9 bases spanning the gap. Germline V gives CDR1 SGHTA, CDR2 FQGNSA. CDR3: CASSLVRDPNYGYTF. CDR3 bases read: TGTGCCAGCAGCTTAGTTAGAGATCCTAACTATGGC.

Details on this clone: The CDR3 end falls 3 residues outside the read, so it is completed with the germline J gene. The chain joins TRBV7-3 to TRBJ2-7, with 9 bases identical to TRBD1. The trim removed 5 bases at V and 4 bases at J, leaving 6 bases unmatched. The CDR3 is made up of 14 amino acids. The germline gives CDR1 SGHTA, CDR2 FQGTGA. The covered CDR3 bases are TGTGCCAGCAGCGTGGACAGGGGCCCTTACGAG. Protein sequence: CASSVDRGPYE. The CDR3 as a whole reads CASSVDRGPYEQYF. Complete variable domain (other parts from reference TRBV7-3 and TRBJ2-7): GAGVSQTPSNKVTEKGKYVELRCDPISGHTALYWYRQSLGQGPEFLIYFQGTGAADDSGLPNDRFFAVRPEGSVSTLKIQRTERGDSAVYLCASSVDRGPYEQYFGPGTRLTVT.

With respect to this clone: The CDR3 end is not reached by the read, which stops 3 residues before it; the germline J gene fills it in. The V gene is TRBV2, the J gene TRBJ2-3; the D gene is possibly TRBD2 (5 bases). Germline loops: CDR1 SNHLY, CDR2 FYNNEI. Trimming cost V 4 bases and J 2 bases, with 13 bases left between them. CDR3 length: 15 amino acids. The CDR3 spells CASSVPSMVTDTQYF. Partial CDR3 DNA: TGTGCCAGCAGTGTCCCTAGCATGGTCACAGATACG.

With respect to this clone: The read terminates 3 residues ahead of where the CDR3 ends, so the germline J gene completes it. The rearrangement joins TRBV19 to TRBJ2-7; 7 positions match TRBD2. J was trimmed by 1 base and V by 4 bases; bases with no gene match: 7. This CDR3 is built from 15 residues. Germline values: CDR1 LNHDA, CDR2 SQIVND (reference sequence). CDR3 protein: CASSKGTTASYEQYF. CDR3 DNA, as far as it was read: TGTGCCAGTAGTAAGGGGACTACCGCTTCCTACGAG.

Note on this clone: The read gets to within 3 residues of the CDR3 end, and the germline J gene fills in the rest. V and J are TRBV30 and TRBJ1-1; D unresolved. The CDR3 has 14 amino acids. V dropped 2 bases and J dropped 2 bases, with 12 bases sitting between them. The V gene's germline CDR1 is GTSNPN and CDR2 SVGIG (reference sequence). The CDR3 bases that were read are TGTGCCTGGAGTATAGGCGGCTTTAACACTGAA. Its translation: CAWSIGGFNTE. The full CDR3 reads CAWSIGGFNTEAFF.

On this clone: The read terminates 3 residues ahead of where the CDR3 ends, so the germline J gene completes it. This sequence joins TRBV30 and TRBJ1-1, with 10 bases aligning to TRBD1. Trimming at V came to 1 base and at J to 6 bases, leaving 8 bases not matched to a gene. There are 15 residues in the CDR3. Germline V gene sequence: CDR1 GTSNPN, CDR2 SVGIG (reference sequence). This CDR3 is CAWSGGTGVFSEAFF. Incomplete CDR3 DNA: TGTGCCTGGAGTGGTGGGACAGGGGTGTTCTCTGAA.

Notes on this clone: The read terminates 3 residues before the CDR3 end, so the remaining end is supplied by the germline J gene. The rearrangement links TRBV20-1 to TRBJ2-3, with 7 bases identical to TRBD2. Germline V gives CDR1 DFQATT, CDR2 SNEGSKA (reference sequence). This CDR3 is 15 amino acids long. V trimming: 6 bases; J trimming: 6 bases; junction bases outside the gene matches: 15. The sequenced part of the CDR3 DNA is TGCAGTGCCCCCCAGGGAGCGGGAAAAGCGGATACG. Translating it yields CSAPQGAGKADT. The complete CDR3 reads CSAPQGAGKADTQYF.

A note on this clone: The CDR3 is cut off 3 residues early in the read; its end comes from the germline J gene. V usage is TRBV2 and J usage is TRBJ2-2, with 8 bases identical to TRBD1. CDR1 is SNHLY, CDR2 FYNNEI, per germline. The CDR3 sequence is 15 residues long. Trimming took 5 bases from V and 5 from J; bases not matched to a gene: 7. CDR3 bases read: TGTGCCAGCAGTTTACAGGGGGTTAATACCGGGGAG. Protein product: CASSLQGVNTGE. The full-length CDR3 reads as CASSLQGVNTGELFF.

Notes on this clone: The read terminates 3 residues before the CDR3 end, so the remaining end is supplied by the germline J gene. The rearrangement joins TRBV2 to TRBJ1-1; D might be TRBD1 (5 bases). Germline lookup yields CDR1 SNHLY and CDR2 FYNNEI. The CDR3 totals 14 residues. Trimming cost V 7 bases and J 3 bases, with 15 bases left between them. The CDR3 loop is CASTQDSTYTEAFF. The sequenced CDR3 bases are TGTGCCAGCACCCAAGACAGTACCTACACTGAA.

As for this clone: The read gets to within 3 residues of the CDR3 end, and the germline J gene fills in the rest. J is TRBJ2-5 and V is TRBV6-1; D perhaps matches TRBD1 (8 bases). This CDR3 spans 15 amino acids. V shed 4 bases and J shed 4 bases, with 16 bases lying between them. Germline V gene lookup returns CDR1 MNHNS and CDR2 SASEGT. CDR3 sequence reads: CASSGDRGGGETQYF. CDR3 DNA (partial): TGTGCCAGCAGTGGCGACAGGGGAGGGGGAGAGACC.

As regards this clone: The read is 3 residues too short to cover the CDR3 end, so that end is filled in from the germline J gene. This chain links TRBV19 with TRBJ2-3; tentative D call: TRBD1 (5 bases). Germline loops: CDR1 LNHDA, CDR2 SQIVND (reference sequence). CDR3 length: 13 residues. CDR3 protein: CASSFQGVGSQYF. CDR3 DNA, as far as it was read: TGTGCCAGTAGCTTTCAGGGTGTAGGTTCG.

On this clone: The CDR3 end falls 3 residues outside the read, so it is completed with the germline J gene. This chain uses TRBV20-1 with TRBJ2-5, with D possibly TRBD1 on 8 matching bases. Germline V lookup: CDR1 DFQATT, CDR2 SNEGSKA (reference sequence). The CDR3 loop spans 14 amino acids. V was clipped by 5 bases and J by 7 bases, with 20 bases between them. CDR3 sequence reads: CSAPPPTGEGTQYF. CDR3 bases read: TGCAGTGCTCCGCCCCCGACAGGGGAGGGGACC.

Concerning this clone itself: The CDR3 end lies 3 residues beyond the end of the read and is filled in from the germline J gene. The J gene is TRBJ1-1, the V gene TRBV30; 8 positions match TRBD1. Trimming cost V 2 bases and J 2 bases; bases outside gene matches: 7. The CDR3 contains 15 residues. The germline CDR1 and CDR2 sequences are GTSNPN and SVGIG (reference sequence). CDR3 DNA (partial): TGTGCCTGGAGTTTCCTGGGACAGGCAAACACTGAA. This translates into CAWSFLGQANTE. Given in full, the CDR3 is CAWSFLGQANTEAFF.

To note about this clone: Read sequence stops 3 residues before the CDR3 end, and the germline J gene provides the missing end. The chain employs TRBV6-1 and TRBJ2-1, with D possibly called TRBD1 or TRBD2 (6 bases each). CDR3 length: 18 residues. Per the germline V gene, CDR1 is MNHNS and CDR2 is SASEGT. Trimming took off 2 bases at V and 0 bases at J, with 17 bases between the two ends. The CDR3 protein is CASSEPNQGRDSYNEQFF. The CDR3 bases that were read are TGTGCCAGCAGTGAACCAAACCAGGGGCGGGACTCCTACAATGAG.

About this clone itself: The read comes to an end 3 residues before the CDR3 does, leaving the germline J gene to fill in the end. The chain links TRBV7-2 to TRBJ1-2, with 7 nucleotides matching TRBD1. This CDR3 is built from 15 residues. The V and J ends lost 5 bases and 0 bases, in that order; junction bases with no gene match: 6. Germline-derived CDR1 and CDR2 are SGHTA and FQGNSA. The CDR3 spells CASSAGTAPNYGYTF. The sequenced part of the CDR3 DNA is TGTGCCAGCAGCGCAGGGACAGCACCTAACTATGGC.

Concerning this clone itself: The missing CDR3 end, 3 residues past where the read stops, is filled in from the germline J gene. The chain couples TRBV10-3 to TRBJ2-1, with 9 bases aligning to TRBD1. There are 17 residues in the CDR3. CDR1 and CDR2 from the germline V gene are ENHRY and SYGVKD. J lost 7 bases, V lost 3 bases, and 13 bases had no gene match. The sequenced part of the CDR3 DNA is TGTGCCATCAGTGATCGGGGACAGGGTTTAACTTTAAATGAG. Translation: CAISDRGQGLTLNE. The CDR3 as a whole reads CAISDRGQGLTLNEQFF.